This TCR beta chain derives from a study of cytomegalovirus exposure and HLA in healthy donors. Germline CDR1 MNHEY, CDR2 SVGAGI. V shed 2 bases and J shed 4 bases, with 14 bases lying between them. CDR3 length: 15 amino acids. General observations from the study: The number of N-insertions in an Asian-associated ancestry cluster was reportedly below the approximately 700-donor mean in a later analysis. Sequences of the TCR beta chain were said to predict the HLA-A and HLA-B alleles of most subjects accurately. The authors enumerated 150 to 200 TCR beta chains as linked to cytomegalovirus.

A multiplex PCR was run with 60 Vbeta primers and 13 Jbeta primers. In the authors' methods: In a later analysis, some 10 million of around 75 million unique beta chains occurred in at least two donors. Method: immunoSEQ multiplex PCR; TCRdb's copy keeps in-frame clones and lacks some. V and J calls and clone size are those listed in that table; D and trimming were worked out from the DNA. The table has approximately 210,000 clones, more than 75% seen once. As to this clone: As yet, its antigen is unknown.

Material for sequencing was PBMCs. The TCR comes from a man younger than 45 in good health and CMV-seronegative. This rearrangement joins TRBV6-5 to TRBJ1-2, with D perhaps TRBD1 (5 bases). CDR3 bases: TGTGCCAGCAGTTACGGTCGGGGGTGGGGCTATGGCTACACCTTC. Its protein product is CASSYGRGWGYGYTF.